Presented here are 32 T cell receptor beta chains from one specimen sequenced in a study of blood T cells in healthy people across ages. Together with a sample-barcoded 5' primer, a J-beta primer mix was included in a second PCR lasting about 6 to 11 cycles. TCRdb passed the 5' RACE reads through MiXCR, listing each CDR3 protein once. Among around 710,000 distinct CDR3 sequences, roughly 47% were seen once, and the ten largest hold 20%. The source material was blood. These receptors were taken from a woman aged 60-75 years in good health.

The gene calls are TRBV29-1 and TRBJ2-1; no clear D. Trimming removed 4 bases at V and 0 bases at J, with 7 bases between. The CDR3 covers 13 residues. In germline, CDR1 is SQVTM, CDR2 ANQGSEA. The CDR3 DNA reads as TGCAGCGTTGTGCGGAGCTCCTACAATGAGCAGTTCTTC. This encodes CSVVRSSYNEQFF.

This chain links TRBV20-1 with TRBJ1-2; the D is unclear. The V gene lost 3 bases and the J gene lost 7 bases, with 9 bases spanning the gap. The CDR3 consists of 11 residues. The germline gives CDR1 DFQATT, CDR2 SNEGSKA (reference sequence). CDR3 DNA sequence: TGCAGTGCTAGGCGGGGTTCTGGCTACACCTTC. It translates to CSARRGSGYTF.

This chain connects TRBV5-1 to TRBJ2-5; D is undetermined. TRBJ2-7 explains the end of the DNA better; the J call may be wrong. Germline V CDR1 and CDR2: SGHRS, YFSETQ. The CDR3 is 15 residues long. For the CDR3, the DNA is TGCGCCAGCAGCTTGGGATCGTACCAATCCTACGAGCAGTACTTC. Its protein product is CASSLGSYQSYEQYF.

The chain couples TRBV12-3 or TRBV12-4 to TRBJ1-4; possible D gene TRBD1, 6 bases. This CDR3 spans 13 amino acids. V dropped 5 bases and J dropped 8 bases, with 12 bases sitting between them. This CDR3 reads CASSPTGWEKLFF. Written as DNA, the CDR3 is TGTGCCAGCAGTCCTACAGGGTGGGAAAAACTGTTTTTT.

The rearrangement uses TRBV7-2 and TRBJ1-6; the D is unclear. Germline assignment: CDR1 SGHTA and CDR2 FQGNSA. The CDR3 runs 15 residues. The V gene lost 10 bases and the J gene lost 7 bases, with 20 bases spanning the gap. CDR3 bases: TGTGCCACACAAGAAAGGACCGGATTGAATTCACCCCTCCACTTT. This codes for CATQERTGLNSPLHF.

This chain's CDR3 is CASSYSSGYSNEQYF. The CDR3 DNA reads as TGTGCCAGCAGTTACTCTAGCGGTTATTCCAACGAGCAGTACTTC. This rearrangement joins TRBV6-5 to TRBJ2-7; possible D gene TRBD2, 6 bases. CDR3 length: 15 residues. V gave up 0 bases and J gave up 5 bases, with 14 bases separating them. Germline lookup yields CDR1 MNHEY and CDR2 SVGAGI.

CDR3 sequence (DNA): TGTGCCAGCAGTGAGATACAGGGGAGGGATGGCTACACCTTC. Translated, it gives CASSEIQGRDGYTF. The V gene is TRBV12-3 or TRBV12-4, the J gene TRBJ1-2; TRBD1 matches 7 bases. The CDR3 covers 14 residues. V was clipped by 5 bases and J by 6 bases; unmatched bases: 9.

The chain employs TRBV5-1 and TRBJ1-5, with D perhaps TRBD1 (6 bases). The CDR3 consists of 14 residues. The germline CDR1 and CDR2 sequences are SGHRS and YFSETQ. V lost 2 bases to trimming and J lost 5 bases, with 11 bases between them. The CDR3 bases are TGCGCCAGCAGCTTCAGGGGAGGAGATCAGCCCCAGCATTTT. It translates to CASSFRGGDQPQHF.

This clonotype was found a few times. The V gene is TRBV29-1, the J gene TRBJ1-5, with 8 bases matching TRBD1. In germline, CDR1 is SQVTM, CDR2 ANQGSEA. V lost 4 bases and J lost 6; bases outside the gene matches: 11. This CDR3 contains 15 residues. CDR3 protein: CSVVFPGTGGQPQHF. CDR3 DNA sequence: TGCAGCGTTGTCTTTCCTGGGACAGGTGGTCAGCCCCAGCATTTT.

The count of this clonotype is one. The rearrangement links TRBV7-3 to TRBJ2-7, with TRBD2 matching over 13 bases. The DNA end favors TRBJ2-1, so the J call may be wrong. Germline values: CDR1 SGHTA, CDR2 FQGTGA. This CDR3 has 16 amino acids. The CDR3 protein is CASSPRTSGGSGEQFF. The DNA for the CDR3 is TGTGCCAGCAGCCCTCGGACTAGCGGGGGCTCGGGGGAGCAGTTCTTC.

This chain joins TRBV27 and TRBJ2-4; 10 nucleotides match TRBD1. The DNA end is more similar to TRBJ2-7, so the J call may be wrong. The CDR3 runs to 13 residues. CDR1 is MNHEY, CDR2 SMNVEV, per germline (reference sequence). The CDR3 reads CASSWTGGDEQYF. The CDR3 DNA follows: TGTGCCAGCAGTTGGACAGGGGGAGACGAGCAGTACTTC.

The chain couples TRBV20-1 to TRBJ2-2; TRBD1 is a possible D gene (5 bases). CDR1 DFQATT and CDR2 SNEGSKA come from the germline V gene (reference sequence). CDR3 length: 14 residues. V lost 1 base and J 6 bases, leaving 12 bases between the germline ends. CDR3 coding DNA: TGCAGTGCTAGAGGGGCTGGGGCGCCCGGGGAGCTGTTTTTT. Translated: CSARGAGAPGELFF.

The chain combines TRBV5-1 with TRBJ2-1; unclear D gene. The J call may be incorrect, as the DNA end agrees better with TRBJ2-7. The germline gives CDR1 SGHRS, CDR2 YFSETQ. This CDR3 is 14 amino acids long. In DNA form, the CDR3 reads TGCGCCAGCCGGCCAGAGAGCTCCTACAATGAGCAGTACTTC. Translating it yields CASRPESSYNEQYF.

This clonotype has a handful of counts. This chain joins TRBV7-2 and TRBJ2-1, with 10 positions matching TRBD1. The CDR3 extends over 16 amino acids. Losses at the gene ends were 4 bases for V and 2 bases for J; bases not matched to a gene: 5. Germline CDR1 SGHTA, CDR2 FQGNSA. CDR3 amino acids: CASSYSDRGAYNEQFF. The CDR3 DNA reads TGTGCCAGCAGCTACTCGGACAGGGGGGCCTACAATGAGCAGTTCTTC.

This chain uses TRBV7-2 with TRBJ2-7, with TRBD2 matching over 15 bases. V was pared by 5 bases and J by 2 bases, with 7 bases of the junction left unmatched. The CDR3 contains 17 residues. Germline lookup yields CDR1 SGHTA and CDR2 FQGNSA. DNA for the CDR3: TGTGCCAGCAGCCCTTCCGGACTAGCGGGAGGGCCCTACGAGCAGTACTTC. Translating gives CASSPSGLAGGPYEQYF. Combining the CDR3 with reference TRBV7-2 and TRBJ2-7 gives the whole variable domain GAGVSQSPSNKVTEKGKDVELRCDPISGHTALYWYRQSLGQGLEFLIYFQGNSAPDKSGLPSDRFSAERTGGSVSTLTIQRTQQEDSAVYLCASSPSGLAGGPYEQYFGPGTRLTVT.

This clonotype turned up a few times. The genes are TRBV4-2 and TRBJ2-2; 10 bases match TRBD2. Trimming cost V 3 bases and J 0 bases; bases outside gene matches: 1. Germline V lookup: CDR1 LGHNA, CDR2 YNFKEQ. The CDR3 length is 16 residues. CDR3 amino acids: CASSHGLAANTGELFF. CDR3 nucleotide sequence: TGTGCCAGCAGCCACGGACTAGCGGCGAACACCGGGGAGCTGTTTTTT.

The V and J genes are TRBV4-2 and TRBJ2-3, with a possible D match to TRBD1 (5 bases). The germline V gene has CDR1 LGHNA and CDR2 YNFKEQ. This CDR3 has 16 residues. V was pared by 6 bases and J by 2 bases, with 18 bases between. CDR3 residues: CASRSTALLHTDTQYF. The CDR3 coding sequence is TGTGCCAGCAGATCGACAGCACTACTACACACAGATACGCAGTATTTT.

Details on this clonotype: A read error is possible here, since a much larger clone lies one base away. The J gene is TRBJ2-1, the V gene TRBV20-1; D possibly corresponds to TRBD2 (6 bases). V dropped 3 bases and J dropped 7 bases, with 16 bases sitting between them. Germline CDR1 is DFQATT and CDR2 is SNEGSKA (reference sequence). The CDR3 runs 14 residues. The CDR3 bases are TGCAGTGCTAGTGACGGGGGAGTCTCAAATGAGCAGTTCTTC. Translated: CSASDGGVSNEQFF.

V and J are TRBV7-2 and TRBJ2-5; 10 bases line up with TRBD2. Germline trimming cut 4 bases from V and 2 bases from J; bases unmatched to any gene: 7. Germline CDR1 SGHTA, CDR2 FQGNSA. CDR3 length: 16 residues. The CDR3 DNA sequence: TGTGCCAGCAGCTCCGCCCGGACTAGCGGACAAGAGACCCAGTACTTC. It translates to CASSSARTSGQETQYF.

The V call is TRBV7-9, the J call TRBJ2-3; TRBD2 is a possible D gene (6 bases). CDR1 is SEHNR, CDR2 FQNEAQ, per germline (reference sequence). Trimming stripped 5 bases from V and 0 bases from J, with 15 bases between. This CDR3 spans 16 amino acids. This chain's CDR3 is CASSARDSPSTDTQYF. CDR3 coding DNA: TGTGCCAGCAGCGCCCGGGACTCCCCTAGCACAGATACGCAGTATTTT.

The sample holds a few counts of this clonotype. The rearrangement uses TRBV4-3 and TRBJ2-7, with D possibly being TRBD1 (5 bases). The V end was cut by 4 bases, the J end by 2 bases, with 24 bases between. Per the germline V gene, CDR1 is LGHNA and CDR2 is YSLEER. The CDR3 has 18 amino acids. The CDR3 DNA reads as TGCGCCAGCAGCCGCGCGCTTCCTGCGACAGTACAGACCTACGAGCAGTACTTC. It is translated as CASSRALPATVQTYEQYF.

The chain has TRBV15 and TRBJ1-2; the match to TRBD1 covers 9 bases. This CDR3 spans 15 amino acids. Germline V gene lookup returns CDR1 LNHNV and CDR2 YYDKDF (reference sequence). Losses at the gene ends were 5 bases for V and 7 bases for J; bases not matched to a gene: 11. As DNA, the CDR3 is TGTGCCACCAGCGGTCCGGGACAGGGTGACTGTGGCTACACCTTC. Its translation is CATSGPGQGDCGYTF.

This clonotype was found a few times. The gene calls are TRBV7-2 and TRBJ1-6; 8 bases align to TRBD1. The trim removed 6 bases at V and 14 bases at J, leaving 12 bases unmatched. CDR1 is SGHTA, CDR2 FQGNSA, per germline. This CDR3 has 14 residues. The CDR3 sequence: CASSPGGGPLTLHF. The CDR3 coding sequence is TGTGCCAGCAGTCCAGGGGGCGGTCCCCTCACCCTCCACTTT.

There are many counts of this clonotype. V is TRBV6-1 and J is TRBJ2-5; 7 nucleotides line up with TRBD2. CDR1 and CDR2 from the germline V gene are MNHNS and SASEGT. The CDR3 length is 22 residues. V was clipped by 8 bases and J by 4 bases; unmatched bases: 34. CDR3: CASHTNLLVDFRIGGRGETQYF. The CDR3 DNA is TGTGCCAGCCACACCAACCTACTCGTCGACTTTCGGATTGGAGGGAGGGGAGAGACCCAGTACTTC.

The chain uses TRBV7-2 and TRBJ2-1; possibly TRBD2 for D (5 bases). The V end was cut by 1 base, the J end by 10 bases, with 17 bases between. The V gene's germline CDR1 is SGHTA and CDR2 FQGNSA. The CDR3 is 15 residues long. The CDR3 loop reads CASSLDAGAAGEQFF. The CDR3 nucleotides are TGTGCCAGCAGCTTAGACGCGGGTGCCGCCGGGGAGCAGTTCTTC.

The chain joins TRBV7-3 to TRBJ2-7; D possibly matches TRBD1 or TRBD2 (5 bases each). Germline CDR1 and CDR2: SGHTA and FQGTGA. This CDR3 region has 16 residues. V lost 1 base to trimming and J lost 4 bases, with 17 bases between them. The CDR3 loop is CASSLSIGALLYEQYF. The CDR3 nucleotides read TGTGCCAGCAGCTTAAGTATCGGGGCCCTACTATACGAGCAGTACTTC.

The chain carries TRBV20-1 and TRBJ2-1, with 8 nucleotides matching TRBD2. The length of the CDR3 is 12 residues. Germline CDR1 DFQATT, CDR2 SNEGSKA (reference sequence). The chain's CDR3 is CGSTSGHNEQFF. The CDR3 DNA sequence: TGCGGAAGCACTAGCGGCCACAATGAGCAGTTCTTC.

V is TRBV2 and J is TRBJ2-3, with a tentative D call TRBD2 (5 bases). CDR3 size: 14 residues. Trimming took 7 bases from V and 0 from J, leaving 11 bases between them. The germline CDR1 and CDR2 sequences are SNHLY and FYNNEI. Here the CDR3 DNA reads TGTGCCAGCACGGGCGGACTGAGCACAGATACGCAGTATTTT. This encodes CASTGGLSTDTQYF.

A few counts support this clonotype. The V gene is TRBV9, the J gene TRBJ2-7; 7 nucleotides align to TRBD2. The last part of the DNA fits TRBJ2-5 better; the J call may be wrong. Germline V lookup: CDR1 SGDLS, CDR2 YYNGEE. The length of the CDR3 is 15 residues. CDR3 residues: CASSGPGTNLETQYF. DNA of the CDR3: TGTGCCAGCAGCGGTCCCGGGACTAATTTAGAGACCCAGTACTTC.

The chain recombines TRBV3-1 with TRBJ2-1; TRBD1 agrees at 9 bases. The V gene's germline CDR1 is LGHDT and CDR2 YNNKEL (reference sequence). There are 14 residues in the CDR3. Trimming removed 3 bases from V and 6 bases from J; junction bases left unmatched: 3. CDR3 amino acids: CASSHGTGFNEQFF. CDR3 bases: TGTGCCAGCAGCCACGGGACAGGGTTCAATGAGCAGTTCTTC.

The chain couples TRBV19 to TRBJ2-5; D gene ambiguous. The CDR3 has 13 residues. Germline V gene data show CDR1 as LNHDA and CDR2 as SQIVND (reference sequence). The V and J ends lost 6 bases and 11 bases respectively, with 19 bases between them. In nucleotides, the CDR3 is TGTGCCAGTAGGGTGAGCTCCTACAATGAGCAGTACTTC. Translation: CASRVSSYNEQYF.

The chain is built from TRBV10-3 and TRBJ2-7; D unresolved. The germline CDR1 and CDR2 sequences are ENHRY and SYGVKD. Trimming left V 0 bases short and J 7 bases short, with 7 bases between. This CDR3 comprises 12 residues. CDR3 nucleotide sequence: TGTGCCATCAGTGAGTCTTACAATGAGCAGTACTTC. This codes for CAISESYNEQYF.